This T cell receptor beta chain was captured by sequencing in a study of identical twins. Regarding the study as a whole: Within beta out-of-frame sequences, the excess sharing observed between twins was weaker. It was out-of-frame TCR alpha sharing in monozygotic twins that models underestimated.

Comments on this clonotype: The antigen is unknown.

Trimming removed 10 bases from V and 7 bases from J, with 11 bases in between. Germline values: CDR1 MNHEY, CDR2 SMNVEV (reference sequence). This CDR3 spans 11 amino acids. Via MiXCR, TCRdb re-called the 5' RACE reads, giving one row per CDR3 protein. The data contain 1.5 million or so distinct CDR3 sequences, 25% to 35% of them singletons. This chain joins TRBV27 and TRBJ2-1; D is possibly TRBD1 (7 bases). The sample comprised cord blood. The receptor was derived from a newborn girl in good health. CDR3 sequence (DNA): TGTGCCACAGGGGGGCTAAATGAGCAGTTCTTC. Protein product: CATGGLNEQFF.